This T cell receptor beta chain is from a study of blood T cells in healthy people across ages. The authors ran a second PCR of roughly 6 to 12 cycles using a sample-barcoded 5' primer and a J-beta primer mix. Via MiXCR, TCRdb re-called the 5' RACE reads, giving one row per CDR3 protein. This sample has about a million distinct CDR3 sequences; under 50% occur once, and the top ten carry around 15%. The source is a man in his thirties or forties in good health. The sequencing input was blood.

The CDR3, as DNA: TGCGCCAGCAGCTTGATGGGGACAGAGCCCACAGATACGCAGTATTTT. The encoded protein is CASSLMGTEPTDTQYF. This rearrangement joins TRBV5-1 to TRBJ2-3; TRBD1 agrees at 7 bases. CDR1 SGHRS and CDR2 YFSETQ come from the germline V gene. After removal of 1 base from V and 2 bases from J, the junction contained 7 bases not matched to a gene. The CDR3 has 16 amino acids.